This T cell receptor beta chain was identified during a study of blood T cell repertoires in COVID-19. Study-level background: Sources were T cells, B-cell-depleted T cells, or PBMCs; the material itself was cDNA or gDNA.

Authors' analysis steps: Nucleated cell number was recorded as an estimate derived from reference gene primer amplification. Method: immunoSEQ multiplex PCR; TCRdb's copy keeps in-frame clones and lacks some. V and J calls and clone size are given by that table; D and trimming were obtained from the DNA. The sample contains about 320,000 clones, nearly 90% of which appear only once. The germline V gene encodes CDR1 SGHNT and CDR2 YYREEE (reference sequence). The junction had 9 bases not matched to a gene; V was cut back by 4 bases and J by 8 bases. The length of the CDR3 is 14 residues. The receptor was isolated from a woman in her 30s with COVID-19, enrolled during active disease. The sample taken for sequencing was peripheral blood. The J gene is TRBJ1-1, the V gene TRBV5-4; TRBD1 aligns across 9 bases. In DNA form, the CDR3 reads TGTGCCAGCAGCAGCGGACAGGGGATGGTGGAAGCTTTCTTT. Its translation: CASSSGQGMVEAFF. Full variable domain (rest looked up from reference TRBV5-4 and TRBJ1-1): ETGVTQSPTHLIKTRGQQVTLRCSSQSGHNTVSWYQQALGQGPQFIFQYYREEENGRGNFPPRFSGLQFPNYSSELNVNALELDDSALYLCASSSGQGMVEAFFGQGTRLTVV.